The T cell receptor (beta chain) under discussion was sequenced for a study of blood T cell repertoires in COVID-19. Deletions cut 0 bases from V and 9 bases from J, with 15 bases between. Per germline, CDR1 LGHDT and CDR2 YNNKEL (reference sequence). The CDR3 spans 16 residues. The protocol was immunoSEQ multiplex PCR, while the TCRdb copy is restricted to in-frame clones and leaves out a portion. This table holds about 98,000 clones, roughly 81% found once. This clone was recorded once. The clonotype originates from a man in his forties with active or convalescent COVID-19. V usage is TRBV3-1 (or the pseudogene TRBV3-2) and J usage is TRBJ1-6, with D tentatively TRBD1 (6 bases). The sequenced sample was peripheral blood. CDR3 sequence: CASSQEGGGALSPLHF. In nucleotides, the CDR3 is TGTGCCAGCAGCCAAGAAGGGGGGGGCGCCCTTTCACCCCTCCACTTT.